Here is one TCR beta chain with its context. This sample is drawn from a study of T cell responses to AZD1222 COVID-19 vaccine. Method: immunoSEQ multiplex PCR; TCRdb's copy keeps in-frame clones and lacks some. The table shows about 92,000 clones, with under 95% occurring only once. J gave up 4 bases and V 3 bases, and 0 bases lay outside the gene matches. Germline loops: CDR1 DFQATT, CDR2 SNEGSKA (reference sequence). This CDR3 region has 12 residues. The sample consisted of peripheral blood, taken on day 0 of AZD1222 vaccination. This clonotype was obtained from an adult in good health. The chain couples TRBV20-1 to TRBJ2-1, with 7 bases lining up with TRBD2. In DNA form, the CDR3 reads TGCAGTGCTAGTAGCGGGTACAATGAGCAGTTCTTC. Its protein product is CSASSGYNEQFF.